This T cell receptor beta chain appears in the sequencing data of a study of T cell repertoires in aging, cancer and after chemotherapy. Study-wide findings and caveats: In each cancer cohort, median generation probability increased across chemotherapy, suggesting thymic output rebounded.

Rearranged V-D-J TRB sequences were amplified with a mixed TRB-A/B primer pool. TCRdb reanalysed the multiplex PCR reads using MiXCR and keeps one entry per CDR3 protein. The top ten hold over 9.5% of the sample, which has more than 15,000 distinct CDR3 sequences, approximately 46% seen once. Trimming removed 3 bases at V and 1 base at J, with 10 bases between. Germline CDR1 is KGHSH and CDR2 is LQKENI. The CDR3 loop spans 15 amino acids. As to this clonotype: Its specificity is not known.

TCR beta rearrangements were amplified from peripheral blood genomic DNA. This receptor was identified in a human donor in good health. Sequences were obtained from blood. The chain is built from TRBV18 and TRBJ2-1; no definite D call. The CDR3 nucleotides read TGTGCCAGCTCACCTCTCGCAAGTTCCTACAATGAGCAGTTCTTC. It translates to CASSPLASSYNEQFF. The whole variable domain, remainder taken from reference TRBV18 and TRBJ2-1, is NAGVMQNPRHLVRRRGQEARLRCSPMKGHSHVYWYRQLPEEGLKFMVYLQKENIIDESGMPKERFSAEFPKEGPSILRIQQVVRGDSAAYFCASSPLASSYNEQFFGPGTRLTVL.